This T cell receptor beta chain was profiled in a study of T cell repertoires in cytomegalovirus infection. Study-wide background: CMV epitopes that were recently identified and HLA-C-restricted were used alongside well-studied HLA-B-restricted ones. Public TCR beta signatures were indicative of both CMV infection and a matching HLA type. Study-wide results and caveats: Carriage of CMV together with the relevant HLA was identifiable through cumulative public TCR beta family frequency. Dominant in the ex vivo response were TCR beta clonotypes restricted by HLA-C and specific for CMV.

MiXCR was run by TCRdb on the reads, yielding one entry per CDR3 protein. Here the sample spans 570,000 or so distinct CDR3 sequences, 40% being singletons. As to this clonotype: Antigen specificity is unknown.

Germline CDR1 and CDR2: MNHNY and SVGAGI (reference sequence). With 6 bases clipped from V and 1 base from J, the junction kept 12 bases outside the gene matches. This CDR3 is 19 amino acids long. The chain is built from TRBV6-6 and TRBJ2-3; 14 nucleotides match TRBD2. The sequence was collected from a human donor in good health (CMV status not recorded). Some clones in this sample may be carry-over from other donors' samples. The starting material was cultured PBMCs, obtained from culture after CMV antigen stimulation. CDR3 sequence: CASRAPPGLAGVGTDTQYF. The CDR3 DNA reads TGTGCCAGCAGAGCACCCCCGGGACTAGCGGGGGTGGGCACAGATACGCAGTATTTT.